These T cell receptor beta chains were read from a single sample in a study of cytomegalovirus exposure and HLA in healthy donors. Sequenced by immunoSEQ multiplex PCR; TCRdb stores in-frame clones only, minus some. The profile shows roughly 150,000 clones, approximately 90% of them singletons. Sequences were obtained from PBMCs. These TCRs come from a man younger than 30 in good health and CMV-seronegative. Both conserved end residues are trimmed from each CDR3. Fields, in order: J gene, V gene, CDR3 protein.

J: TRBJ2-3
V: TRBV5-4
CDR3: ASSLPTGGDRKDTQY

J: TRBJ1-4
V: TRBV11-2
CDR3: ASRQDRGPNEKLF

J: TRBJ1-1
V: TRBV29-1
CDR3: SVSGTGWSEAF

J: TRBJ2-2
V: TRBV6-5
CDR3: ASSYSTEEELF

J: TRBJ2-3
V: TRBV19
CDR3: ASSIRTSGRDTQY

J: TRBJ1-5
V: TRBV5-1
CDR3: ASSLVAGDRQPQH

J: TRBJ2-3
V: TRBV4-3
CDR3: ASSQGRVGDTQY

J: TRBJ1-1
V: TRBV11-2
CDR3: ASSLAFGGMNTEAF

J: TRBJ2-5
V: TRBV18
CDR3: ASSQTGQTQY

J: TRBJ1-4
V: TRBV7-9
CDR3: ASSPVDSSWVEKLF

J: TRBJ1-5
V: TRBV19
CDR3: ASSINVAYNQPQH

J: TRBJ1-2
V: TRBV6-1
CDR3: ASSRGQAYGYT

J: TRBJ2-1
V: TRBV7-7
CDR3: ASSLKWEVEQF

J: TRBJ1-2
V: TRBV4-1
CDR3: ASSQSGGIGTGHKEWGYT

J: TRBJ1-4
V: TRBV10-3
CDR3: AIRDNHNEKLF

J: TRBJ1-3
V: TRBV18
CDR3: ASSPAVSGNTIY

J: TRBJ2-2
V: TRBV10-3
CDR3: AISESRETNTGELF

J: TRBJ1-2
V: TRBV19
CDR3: ASSIEGGSGGYT

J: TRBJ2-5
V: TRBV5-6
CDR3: ASSPVNGQETQY

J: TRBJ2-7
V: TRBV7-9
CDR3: ASSFEAPGEQY

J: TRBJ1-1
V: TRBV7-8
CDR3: ASSGGGEVNTEAF

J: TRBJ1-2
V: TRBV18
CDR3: ASSQTTATNYGYT

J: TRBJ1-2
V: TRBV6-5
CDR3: ASSSRDTGYT

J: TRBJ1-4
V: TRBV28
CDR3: ASSNSLGQGAA

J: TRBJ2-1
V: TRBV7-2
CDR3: ASSLTGWGSGKRNEQF

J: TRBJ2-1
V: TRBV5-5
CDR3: ASSTTGGAESNEQF

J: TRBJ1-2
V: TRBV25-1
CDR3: ASSARTGKDLLGYT

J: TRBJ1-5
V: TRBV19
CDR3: ASSISVNSNQPQH

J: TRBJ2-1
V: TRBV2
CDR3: ASSEIAGTMNEQF

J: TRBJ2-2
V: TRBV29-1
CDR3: SVGWGGGAGELF

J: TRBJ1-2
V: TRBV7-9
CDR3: ASSFEGEGLSGYT

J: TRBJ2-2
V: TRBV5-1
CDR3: ASSDLAGGPGELF

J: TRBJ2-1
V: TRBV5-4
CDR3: ASRRFTGAEQF

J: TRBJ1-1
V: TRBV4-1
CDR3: ASSQEAKGRVDEAF

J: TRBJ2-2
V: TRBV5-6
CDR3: ASSLGSQRVNTGELF

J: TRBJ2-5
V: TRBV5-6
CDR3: ASSPLYSGMGTEETQY

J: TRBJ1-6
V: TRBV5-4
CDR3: ASSLGRGNNSPLH

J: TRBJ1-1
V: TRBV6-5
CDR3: ASSYLDTNTEAF

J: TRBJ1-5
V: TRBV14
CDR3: ASSHSGEPQH

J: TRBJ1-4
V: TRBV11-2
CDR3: ASSLVGGIGEKLF

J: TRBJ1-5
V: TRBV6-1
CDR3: ASTGRVNQPQH

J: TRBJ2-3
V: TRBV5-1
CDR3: ASSLFRRGLLTADTQY

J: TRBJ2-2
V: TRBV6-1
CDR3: ASSVRTGRAGELF

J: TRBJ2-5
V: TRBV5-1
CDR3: ASSLPRTSGGVETQY

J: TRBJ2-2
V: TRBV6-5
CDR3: ASSYGGGRATGELF

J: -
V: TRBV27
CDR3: ATADRAPYEQY

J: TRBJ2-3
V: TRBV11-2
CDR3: ASRIAGGADTQY